Below, 2 T cell receptor beta chains from the same sample are listed, as sequenced in a study of control samples from healthy donors and cancer patients. Libraries were prepared by immunoSEQ multiplex PCR; TCRdb keeps only in-frame clonotypes and omits some of them. Among about 85,000 clones listed, less than 90% were seen once. Sample: blood. All receptors derive from a woman between 55 and 75 years old in good health.

This clone was counted once. The chain carries TRBV15 and TRBJ1-4; D unclear. The germline CDR1 and CDR2 sequences are LNHNV and YYDKDF (reference sequence). The V and J ends lost 0 bases and 8 bases respectively, with 10 bases between them. This CDR3 spans 14 amino acids. CDR3 sequence reads: CATSRDRQEEKLFF. The CDR3 DNA is TGTGCCACCAGCAGAGATCGCCAAGAGGAAAAACTGTTTTTT.

This clone was recorded only once. J is TRBJ2-3 and V is TRBV12-5; 12 bases line up with TRBD2. The V gene's germline CDR1 is LGHNT and CDR2 FRNRAP. Trimming at V came to 6 bases and at J to 9 bases, leaving 7 bases not matched to a gene. This CDR3 comprises 14 residues. The CDR3 here is CASGTSGGSQTQYF. The CDR3 nucleotides read TGTGCTAGTGGAACTAGCGGGGGGTCACAGACGCAGTATTTT.